Following are 26 T cell receptor beta chains from one sample sequenced in a study of blood T cell repertoires in COVID-19. Method: immunoSEQ multiplex PCR; TCRdb's copy keeps in-frame clones and lacks some. The sample has over 110,000 clones; 80% to 90% are singletons. The material sequenced was peripheral blood. The origin of the receptors is a woman between 50 and 59 years old with acute or convalescent COVID-19.

This chain uses TRBV23-1 with TRBJ1-1, with TRBD1 as a possible D gene (6 bases). TRBV23-1 is given ORF status, its function remaining uncertain. This CDR3 region has 14 residues. Trimming stripped 5 bases from V and 1 base from J, with 11 bases between. Written as DNA, the CDR3 is TGCGCCAGCAGTTCGGACAGCCAGAACACTGAAGCTTTCTTT. It encodes CASSSDSQNTEAFF.

The sample holds one count of this clone. The rearrangement links TRBV18 to TRBJ2-3; 8 bases fit TRBD1. Losses at the gene ends were 1 base for V and 7 bases for J; bases not matched to a gene: 7. Germline CDR1 is KGHSH and CDR2 is LQKENI. The CDR3 is made up of 15 amino acids. As DNA, the CDR3 is TGTGCCAGCTCACCACACGGGACAGGCCCGCATACGCAGTATTTT. Residues: CASSPHGTGPHTQYF. Looking up the rest from reference TRBV18 and TRBJ2-3 gives the full variable domain: NAGVMQNPRHLVRRRGQEARLRCSPMKGHSHVYWYRQLPEEGLKFMVYLQKENIIDESGMPKERFSAEFPKEGPSILRIQQVVRGDSAAYFCASSPHGTGPHTQYFGPGTRLTVL.

The chain employs TRBV12-3 or TRBV12-4 and TRBJ2-7; D may be TRBD1 (5 bases). V dropped 6 bases and J dropped 6 bases, with 12 bases sitting between them. The CDR3 totals 12 residues. The CDR3 loop is CASSAQGVEQYF. In nucleotides, the CDR3 is TGTGCCAGCAGCGCCCAGGGTGTCGAGCAGTACTTC.

The V call is TRBV4-1, the J call TRBJ2-3; 9 positions match TRBD2. The V gene end was trimmed by 0 bases and the J gene end by 6 bases; junction bases not matched to a gene: 10. This CDR3 is built from 17 residues. Germline V gives CDR1 MGHRA, CDR2 YSYEKL. The CDR3 bases are TGCGCCAGCAGCCAAGACAGGGCTAGCGGGGTAGGTGATACGCAGTATTTT. It codes for CASSQDRASGVGDTQYF.

The count of this clone is one. J is TRBJ2-1 and V is TRBV7-8; 9 nucleotides agree with TRBD1. Germline CDR1 and CDR2: SGHVS and FQNEAQ. The V and J ends lost 5 bases and 4 bases, in that order; junction bases with no gene match: 9. The CDR3 contains 16 residues. Written as DNA, the CDR3 is TGTGCCAGCAGCGTCAGACCGGGACAGGGTTACAATGAGCAGTTCTTC. As protein: CASSVRPGQGYNEQFF. The full variable domain, with the rest looked up from reference TRBV7-8 and TRBJ2-1, is GAGVSQSPRYKVAKRGQDVALRCDPISGHVSLFWYQQALGQGPEFLTYFQNEAQLDKSGLPSDRFFAERPEGSVSTLKIQRTQQEDSAVYLCASSVRPGQGYNEQFFGPGTRLTVL.

A few counts support this clone. The chain combines TRBV18 with TRBJ2-3; D is unresolved. CDR3 length: 14 amino acids. V lost 6 bases, J lost 2 bases, and 12 bases lay in between. The V gene's germline CDR1 is KGHSH and CDR2 LQKENI. CDR3 loop: CASSPEMLTDTQYF. CDR3 coding DNA: TGTGCCAGCTCCCCCGAGATGCTCACAGATACGCAGTATTTT.

The V call is TRBV19, the J call TRBJ2-1; D unclear. In germline, CDR1 is LNHDA, CDR2 SQIVND (reference sequence). The CDR3 contains 14 residues. Deletions cut 4 bases from V and 2 bases from J, with 9 bases between. This CDR3 is CASSNGDTYNEQFF. DNA for the CDR3: TGTGCCAGTAGTAACGGTGACACCTACAATGAGCAGTTCTTC.

J is TRBJ2-7 and V is TRBV2, with D perhaps TRBD1 (6 bases). V was clipped by 6 bases and J by 1 base, with 7 bases between them. This CDR3 region has 12 residues. Germline V gene lookup returns CDR1 SNHLY and CDR2 FYNNEI. CDR3 nucleotide sequence: TGTGCCAGCAGGGACAGATCCTACGAGCAGTACTTC. Translating gives CASRDRSYEQYF.

The chain carries TRBV7-6 and TRBJ1-1; D gene ambiguous. This CDR3 is 16 amino acids long. V was clipped by 1 base and J by 4 bases, with 16 bases between them. Germline V lookup: CDR1 SGHVS, CDR2 FNYEAQ. CDR3 DNA sequence: TGTGCCAGCAGCTTAGATAGGAGGTTGCCCGGCACTGAAGCTTTCTTT. This translates into CASSLDRRLPGTEAFF.

This clone was recorded only once. The rearrangement uses TRBV7-3 and TRBJ2-1; 10 bases map to TRBD1. CDR1 is SGHTA and CDR2 is FQGTGA in the germline V gene. The ends lost 5 bases at V and 8 bases at J; junction bases unmatched: 6. The CDR3 extends over 14 amino acids. The CDR3: CASSLRDRGDEQFF. CDR3 sequence (DNA): TGTGCCAGCAGCCTCCGGGACAGGGGTGATGAGCAGTTCTTC.

The chain combines TRBV5-6 with TRBJ1-3; TRBD1 aligns across 7 bases. Germline CDR1 is SGHDT and CDR2 is YYEEEE. The V segment lost 3 bases and the J segment 0 bases; nucleotides outside the gene matches: 9. The CDR3 covers 17 residues. The DNA of the CDR3 is TGTGCCAGCAGCTCCCACCCGGGACAGAGCTCTGGAAACACCATATATTTT. Its protein is CASSSHPGQSSGNTIYF.

The chain joins TRBV6-6 to TRBJ2-5, with a possible D match to TRBD1 (5 bases). The CDR3 is 15 residues long. V was pared by 2 bases and J by 4 bases, with 14 bases between. Germline-derived CDR1 and CDR2 are MNHNY and SVGAGI (reference sequence). The CDR3 DNA follows: TGTGCCAGCAGTTACGGACAAAGGGTCGGAGAGACCCAGTACTTC. It encodes CASSYGQRVGETQYF.

This chain joins TRBV19 and TRBJ2-1; 11 bases line up with TRBD2. Germline trimming cut 5 bases from V and 0 bases from J; bases unmatched to any gene: 12. Per the germline V gene, CDR1 is LNHDA and CDR2 is SQIVND (reference sequence). This CDR3 has 19 residues. Here the CDR3 DNA reads TGTGCCAGTAGTCGATCGGGTAGCGGGAGGGCCGGCTCCTACAATGAGCAGTTCTTC. Protein: CASSRSGSGRAGSYNEQFF.

The rearrangement links TRBV19 to TRBJ2-2, with D possibly TRBD2 on 6 matching bases. The V and J ends lost 1 base and 0 bases respectively, with 9 bases between them. Germline V gives CDR1 LNHDA, CDR2 SQIVND (reference sequence). The CDR3 is 16 amino acids. The CDR3 coding sequence is TGTGCCAGTAGTATAGGGAGGGGAACGAACACCGGGGAGCTGTTTTTT. This encodes CASSIGRGTNTGELFF.

This clone has just a few counts. This chain joins TRBV18 and TRBJ2-6; unclear D gene. Per germline, CDR1 KGHSH and CDR2 LQKENI. This CDR3 comprises 14 residues. Trimming stripped 6 bases from V and 0 bases from J, with 6 bases between. The CDR3 loop reads CASSLPSGANVLTF. In DNA form, the CDR3 reads TGTGCCAGCTCCCTTCCCTCTGGGGCCAACGTCCTGACTTTC.

This chain connects TRBV11-1 to TRBJ2-1, with D possibly matching TRBD1 (6 bases). From germline, CDR1 is SGHAT and CDR2 FQDESV (reference sequence). The V end lost 4 bases, the J end lost 4 bases, and 14 bases lay between the germline ends. This CDR3 is built from 15 residues. The CDR3, as DNA: TGTGCCAGCAGCTCCCACAGGGTCGGGTACAATGAGCAGTTCTTC. This translates into CASSSHRVGYNEQFF.

The chain recombines TRBV11-3 with TRBJ2-1, with 9 bases lining up with TRBD1. Germline V lookup: CDR1 SGHNT, CDR2 YENEEA. The V gene end was trimmed by 4 bases and the J gene end by 6 bases; junction bases not matched to a gene: 10. This CDR3 is 16 amino acids long. The CDR3 spells CASSWATGGLGNEQFF. DNA for the CDR3: TGTGCCAGCAGCTGGGCTACAGGGGGCTTGGGCAATGAGCAGTTCTTC.

The genes are TRBV7-3 and TRBJ2-1; possibly TRBD1 for D (8 bases). V dropped 5 bases and J dropped 6 bases, with 17 bases sitting between them. CDR1 is SGHTA, CDR2 FQGTGA, per germline. CDR3 length: 15 residues. The CDR3 nucleotides are TGTGCCAGCAGCCCCAGACAGGGGAGGGTCAATGAGCAGTTCTTC. This sequence encodes CASSPRQGRVNEQFF.

The chain is built from TRBV5-6 and TRBJ2-7; 14 nucleotides align to TRBD2. The V gene end was trimmed by 6 bases and the J gene end by 2 bases; junction bases not matched to a gene: 10. From germline, CDR1 is SGHDT and CDR2 YYEEEE. The CDR3 contains 17 residues. CDR3 in amino acids: CASNIPGLAGETYEQYF. CDR3 in DNA: TGTGCCAGCAATATCCCGGGACTAGCGGGAGAGACCTACGAGCAGTACTTC.

This chain joins TRBV5-8 and TRBJ1-1; D is uncertain. V lost 1 base and J lost 3, with 7 bases in between. The CDR3 runs 13 residues. CDR1 is SGHTS, CDR2 YDEGEE, per germline. In DNA, the CDR3 is TGTGCCAGCAGCTTGAGCCGGGACACTGAAGCTTTCTTT. Residues: CASSLSRDTEAFF. Supplemented by reference TRBV5-8 and TRBJ1-1, the full variable domain reads EAGVTQSPTHLIKTRGQQATLRCSPISGHTSVYWYQQALGLGLQFLLWYDEGEERNRGNFPPRFSGRQFPNYSSELNVNALELEDSALYLCASSLSRDTEAFFGQGTRLTVV.

This sequence joins TRBV18 and TRBJ1-1; D remains ambiguous. Germline assignment: CDR1 KGHSH and CDR2 LQKENI. The V gene lost 3 bases and the J gene lost 1 base, with 18 bases spanning the gap. The CDR3 sequence is 17 residues long. The CDR3 sequence is CASSPSRLVRENTEAFF. The DNA of the CDR3 is TGTGCCAGCTCACCCTCTCGCTTGGTCCGAGAGAACACTGAAGCTTTCTTT.

The count of this clone is one. The rearrangement joins TRBV10-3 to TRBJ2-7; weak D call: TRBD2 (5 bases). Germline V gene sequence: CDR1 ENHRY, CDR2 SYGVKD. This CDR3 comprises 12 residues. V lost 5 bases and J lost 5, with 10 bases in between. CDR3 loop: CAISSGENEQYF. The CDR3 DNA follows: TGTGCCATCAGTAGCGGCGAGAACGAGCAGTACTTC.

In this sample, this clone turned up once. This rearrangement joins TRBV19 to TRBJ1-2; D remains ambiguous. Germline V lookup: CDR1 LNHDA, CDR2 SQIVND (reference sequence). V dropped 5 bases and J dropped 4 bases, with 5 bases sitting between them. The CDR3 is made up of 11 amino acids. The CDR3 DNA is TGTGCCAGTAGTTATCTCTATGGCTACACCTTC. This encodes CASSYLYGYTF.

The gene calls are TRBV2 and TRBJ1-4; 7 positions agree with TRBD1. CDR1 is SNHLY and CDR2 is FYNNEI in the germline V gene. The CDR3 consists of 15 residues. V shed 6 bases and J 2 bases; nucleotides not matched to a gene: 6. The chain's CDR3 is CASRVDRVTNEKLFF. The CDR3 DNA reads as TGTGCCAGCAGGGTCGACAGGGTCACTAATGAAAAACTGTTTTTT. The variable domain in full, completed from reference TRBV2 and TRBJ1-4, reads EPEVTQTPSHQVTQMGQEVILRCVPISNHLYFYWYRQILGQKVEFLVSFYNNEISEKSEIFDDQFSVERPDGSNFTLKIRSTKLEDSAMYFCASRVDRVTNEKLFFGSGTQLSVL.

The chain joins TRBV19 to TRBJ2-7; TRBD2 matches 14 bases. Trimming at V came to 5 bases and at J to 4 bases, leaving 4 bases not matched to a gene. CDR1 is LNHDA and CDR2 is SQIVND in the germline V gene (reference sequence). This CDR3 comprises 15 residues. The CDR3 DNA sequence: TGTGCCAGTAGTCCCAGACTAGCGGGAGGGTACGAGCAGTACTTC. It encodes CASSPRLAGGYEQYF. The full variable domain, in which reference TRBV19 and TRBJ2-7 provide the parts outside the CDR3, is DGGITQSPKYLFRKEGQNVTLSCEQNLNHDAMYWYRQDPGQGLRLIYYSQIVNDFQKGDIAEGYSVSREKKESFPLTVTSAQKNPTAFYLCASSPRLAGGYEQYFGPGTRLTVT.

Only one count was recorded for this clone. This chain joins TRBV7-2 and TRBJ2-5; the D is unclear. The V gene's germline CDR1 is SGHTA and CDR2 FQGNSA. Trimming took 3 bases from V and 1 from J, leaving 6 bases between them. The CDR3 runs 13 residues. The CDR3 loop is CASSFGLQETQYF. CDR3 nucleotides: TGTGCCAGCAGCTTCGGTCTCCAAGAGACCCAGTACTTC.